Following are 21 T cell receptor beta chains from one sample sequenced in a study of Graves' ophthalmopathy and Graves' hyperthyroidism. The study amplified TCR beta CDR3 regions using RNA transcripts. RT-PCR with HTBI primers came first, then second-round multiplex PCR. TCRdb reanalysed the multiplex PCR reads using MiXCR and keeps one entry per CDR3 protein. The sample includes about 58,000 distinct CDR3 sequences, approximately 45% of them seen just once. Material for sequencing was peripheral blood. These receptors all stem from an adult woman with Graves' ophthalmopathy.

V gene TRBV20-1 combines with J gene TRBJ1-2; D unclear. Trimming stripped 1 base from V and 6 bases from J, with 3 bases between. CDR1 and CDR2 (germline): DFQATT, SNEGSKA (reference sequence). The CDR3 covers 10 residues. CDR3 loop: CSARADGYTF. CDR3 DNA: TGCAGTGCTAGAGCGGATGGCTACACCTTC.

As regards this clonotype: At one end the junction does not follow the germline gene, possibly because of a read error. J is TRBJ1-5 and V is TRBV28, with TRBD1 matching 8 bases. Per the germline V gene, CDR1 is MDHEN and CDR2 is SYDVKM. The CDR3 extends over 17 amino acids. The CDR3 region is CASSDIGQGHSNQLQHF. The CDR3 DNA reads TGTGCCAGCAGCGACATCGGACAGGGACATAGCAATCAGCTCCAGCATTTT. The full variable domain, completed using reference TRBV28 and TRBJ1-5, is DVKVTQSSRYLVKRTGEKVFLECVQDMDHENMFWYRQDPGLGLRLIYFSYDVKMKEKGDIPEGYSVSREKKERFSLILESASTNQTSMYLCASSDIGQGHSNQLQHFGDGTRLSIL.

The chain employs TRBV20-1 and TRBJ2-7; D may match TRBD1 or TRBD2 (5 bases each). Trimming stripped 3 bases from V and 4 bases from J, with 16 bases between. The CDR3 covers 14 residues. CDR1 DFQATT and CDR2 SNEGSKA come from the germline V gene (reference sequence). The CDR3 sequence is CSASTGTDFYEQYF. The CDR3 DNA sequence: TGCAGTGCTAGTACCGGGACGGACTTTTACGAGCAGTACTTC.

With regard to this clonotype: No conserved phenylalanine or tryptophan is present at the end of the CDR3, so a read error is the likely explanation. The genes are TRBV19 and TRBJ1-2, with D uncertain. CDR1 and CDR2 (germline): LNHDA, SQIVND (reference sequence). CDR3 size: 14 residues. CDR3 sequence: CASSIRTVNYGYTS. The CDR3 DNA reads TGTGCTAGTAGTATTAGGACGGTGAACTATGGCTACACCTCC.

To note about this clonotype: No conserved phenylalanine or tryptophan is present at the end of the CDR3, so a read error is the likely explanation. It is unclear where the CDR3 begins or ends on the DNA, so no DNA is shown, and the CDR3 is as TCRdb lists it. The chain couples TRBV29-1 to TRBJ2-1; TRBD2 is the table's D call, not checked against the DNA. CDR1 and CDR2 from the germline V gene are SQVTM and ANQGSEA. The CDR3 extends over 14 residues, inclusive of both ends. The CDR3 here is CSVEDRLVPTMSSC.

This chain joins TRBV9 and TRBJ2-1; D perhaps matches TRBD2 (5 bases). The CDR3 totals 16 residues. Germline values: CDR1 SGDLS, CDR2 YYNGEE. V was clipped by 0 bases and J by 0 bases, with 10 bases between them. The CDR3 here is CASSVGSDPSYNEQFF. The CDR3 DNA reads TGTGCCAGCAGCGTAGGTAGCGACCCCTCCTACAATGAGCAGTTCTTC.

This clonotype occurred many times. The chain joins TRBV7-9 to TRBJ2-3, with D possibly being TRBD2 (6 bases). The CDR3 consists of 19 residues. V lost 2 bases, J lost 3 bases, and 24 bases lay in between. Looked up from germline, CDR1 is SEHNR and CDR2 is FQNEAQ (reference sequence). In DNA form, the CDR3 reads TGTGCCAGCAGCTTATTAGGCTATAGGAGCGGAGGGGATACAGATACGCAGTATTTT. It encodes CASSLLGYRSGGDTDTQYF.

In the case of this clonotype: Germline and junction disagree at one end, which may indicate a read error. The chain joins TRBV30 to TRBJ2-7, with TRBD2 as a possible D gene (5 bases). In germline, CDR1 is GTSNPN, CDR2 SVGIG (reference sequence). This CDR3 spans 13 amino acids. CDR3 residues: CSWTPGSFYEQYF. The CDR3, as DNA: TGTTCCTGGACCCCGGGATCTTTCTACGAGCAGTACTTC. Using reference TRBV30 and TRBJ2-7 for the parts outside the CDR3, the full variable domain is SQTIHQWPATLVQPVGSPLSLECTVEGTSNPNLYWYRQAAGRGLQLLFYSVGIGQISSEVPQNLSASRPQDRQFILSSKKLLLSDSGFYLCSWTPGSFYEQYFGPGTRLTVT.

As regards this clonotype: A junction end diverges from the germline sequence, so it may reflect a read error. The rearrangement joins TRBV2 to TRBJ2-1; tentatively, D is TRBD2 (5 bases). This CDR3 is 17 amino acids long. CDR1 SNHLY and CDR2 FYNNEI come from the germline V gene. In nucleotides, the CDR3 is TGTGCCAGCAGTAAAGCGCTTCTAGAGGGCCACTACAATGAGCAGTTCTTC. Protein: CASSKALLEGHYNEQFF. Full variable domain (missing parts from reference TRBV2 and TRBJ2-1): EPEVTQTPSHQVTQMGQEVILRCVPISNHLYFYWYRQILGQKVEFLVSFYNNEISEKSEIFDDQFSVERPDGSNFTLKIRSTKLEDSAMYFCASSKALLEGHYNEQFFGPGTRLTVL.

This clonotype was counted at least ten times. This rearrangement joins TRBV28 to TRBJ2-2, with no clear D. The CDR3 length is 14 residues. The germline V and J ends were trimmed by 7 bases and 9 bases, with 18 bases remaining between them. Looked up from germline, CDR1 is MDHEN and CDR2 is SYDVKM. CDR3 amino acids: CASTSLGRSRELFF. In nucleotides, the CDR3 is TGTGCCAGCACCTCCCTCGGGCGGAGCCGGGAGCTGTTTTTT. Looking up the rest from reference TRBV28 and TRBJ2-2 gives the full variable domain: DVKVTQSSRYLVKRTGEKVFLECVQDMDHENMFWYRQDPGLGLRLIYFSYDVKMKEKGDIPEGYSVSREKKERFSLILESASTNQTSMYLCASTSLGRSRELFFGEGSRLTVL.

J is TRBJ2-6 and V is TRBV6-4; 9 nucleotides align to TRBD2. This CDR3 region has 16 residues. V shed 4 bases, J shed 4 bases, and the junction held 5 bases outside the gene matches. Germline CDR1 is MRHNA and CDR2 is SNTAGT. As DNA, the CDR3 is TGTGCCAGCAGTGTAGCGGGAGACACCGGGGCCAACGTCCTGACTTTC. This encodes CASSVAGDTGANVLTF.

The chain combines TRBV30 with TRBJ1-5; weak D call: TRBD1 (6 bases). The CDR3 loop spans 17 amino acids. Germline V CDR1 and CDR2: GTSNPN, SVGIG (reference sequence). V was clipped by 0 bases and J by 1 base, with 16 bases between them. CDR3 region: CAWSVRGAQSSNQPQHF. The CDR3 bases are TGTGCCTGGAGTGTACGGGGGGCACAATCCAGCAATCAGCCCCAGCATTTT.

As to this clonotype: At one end, the junction sequence differs from germline, possibly due to a read error. The chain employs TRBV7-7 and TRBJ2-7; a possible D gene is TRBD1 (6 bases). CDR1 is SSHAT, CDR2 FNYEAQ, per germline (reference sequence). This CDR3 spans 15 amino acids. The CDR3 DNA reads TGTGCTAGCAGCCCAAGGACAGCGAACACCGGGGAGCAGTACTTC. Its protein is CASSPRTANTGEQYF. Filled out from reference TRBV7-7 and TRBJ2-7, the complete variable domain reads GAGVSQSPRYKVTKRGQDVTLRCDPISSHATLYWYQQALGQGPEFLTYFNYEAQPDKSGLPSDRFSAERPEGSISTLTIQRTEQRDSAMYRCASSPRTANTGEQYFGPGTRLTVT.

This clonotype was seen a handful of times. The junction and the germline gene differ at one end; a read error may be behind it. The V call is TRBV4-2, the J call TRBJ2-7; TRBD1 matches 12 bases. CDR3 length: 18 residues. Per the germline V gene, CDR1 is LGHNA and CDR2 is YNFKEQ. The CDR3 is CASSRTVTPGQGAYGQYF. The CDR3 coding sequence is TGTGCCAGCAGCCGAACGGTCACTCCGGGACAGGGGGCCTACGGGCAGTACTTC.

Many counts were recorded for this clonotype. The chain couples TRBV27 to TRBJ2-1; maybe TRBD1 (5 bases). In germline, CDR1 is MNHEY, CDR2 SMNVEV (reference sequence). The V end was cut by 2 bases, the J end by 0 bases, with 8 bases between. The CDR3 runs to 15 residues. In nucleotides, the CDR3 is TGTGCCAGCAGTTTACAGGGTAGCTCCTACAATGAGCAGTTCTTC. Residues: CASSLQGSSYNEQFF.

This clonotype was detected ten times or more. The J gene is TRBJ2-1, the V gene TRBV5-1; 8 nucleotides line up with TRBD2. Germline CDR1 and CDR2: SGHRS and YFSETQ. This CDR3 comprises 15 residues. V was clipped by 0 bases and J by 5 bases; unmatched bases: 4. The CDR3 reads CASSLDLAGNNEQFF. CDR3 coding DNA: TGCGCCAGCAGCTTGGATCTAGCGGGTAACAATGAGCAGTTCTTC. Full variable domain (missing parts from reference TRBV5-1 and TRBJ2-1): KAGVTQTPRYLIKTRGQQVTLSCSPISGHRSVSWYQQTPGQGLQFLFEYFSETQRNKGNFPGRFSGRQFSNSRSEMNVSTLELGDSALYLCASSLDLAGNNEQFFGPGTRLTVL.

The chain employs TRBV11-3 and TRBJ2-5, with D possibly called TRBD1 or TRBD2 (5 bases each). This CDR3 comprises 12 residues. V was cut by 5 bases and J by 9 bases, with 13 bases left in between. Germline V lookup: CDR1 SGHNT, CDR2 YENEEA. The CDR3: CASSQVMGAQYF. The CDR3 DNA is TGTGCCAGCAGCCAAGTAATGGGGGCCCAGTACTTC.

This clonotype was detected ten times or more. This CDR3 is CSASGTRDTGELFF. CDR3 nucleotides: TGCAGTGCTTCCGGGACTAGGGACACCGGGGAGCTGTTTTTT. The V call is TRBV20-1, the J call TRBJ2-2, with 8 positions matching TRBD2. The trim removed 5 bases at V and 3 bases at J, leaving 5 bases unmatched. The V gene's germline CDR1 is DFQATT and CDR2 SNEGSKA (reference sequence). This CDR3 comprises 14 residues.

This chain joins TRBV20-1 and TRBJ2-1; TRBD2 agrees at 7 bases. Germline V gene sequence: CDR1 DFQATT, CDR2 SNEGSKA (reference sequence). With 5 bases clipped from V and 6 bases from J, the junction kept 10 bases outside the gene matches. The CDR3 is 14 residues long. This CDR3 reads CSALRGRETNEQFF. The CDR3 DNA follows: TGCAGTGCTCTTAGAGGGAGGGAAACCAATGAGCAGTTCTTC.

The sample holds many counts of this clonotype. The chain couples TRBV7-9 to TRBJ2-6; D is uncertain. The CDR3 is 15 residues long. CDR1 and CDR2 from the germline V gene are SEHNR and FQNEAQ (reference sequence). Trimming stripped 3 bases from V and 0 bases from J, with 6 bases between. The CDR3 bases are TGTGCCAGCAGCTTCAGCAACTCTGGGGCCAACGTCCTGACTTTC. Translated: CASSFSNSGANVLTF.

V and J are TRBV7-3 and TRBJ1-2, with TRBD1 identical over 8 bases. The CDR3 runs 16 residues. J gave up 0 bases and V 5 bases, and 8 bases lay outside the gene matches. Germline V CDR1 and CDR2: SGHTA, FQGTGA. CDR3 bases: TGTGCCAGCAGCATTCCCGGGACAGGTCCTAACTATGGCTACACCTTC. Protein sequence: CASSIPGTGPNYGYTF. The complete variable domain, with remaining parts taken from reference TRBV7-3 and TRBJ1-2, reads GAGVSQTPSNKVTEKGKYVELRCDPISGHTALYWYRQSLGQGPEFLIYFQGTGAADDSGLPNDRFFAVRPEGSVSTLKIQRTERGDSAVYLCASSIPGTGPNYGYTFGSGTRLTVV.